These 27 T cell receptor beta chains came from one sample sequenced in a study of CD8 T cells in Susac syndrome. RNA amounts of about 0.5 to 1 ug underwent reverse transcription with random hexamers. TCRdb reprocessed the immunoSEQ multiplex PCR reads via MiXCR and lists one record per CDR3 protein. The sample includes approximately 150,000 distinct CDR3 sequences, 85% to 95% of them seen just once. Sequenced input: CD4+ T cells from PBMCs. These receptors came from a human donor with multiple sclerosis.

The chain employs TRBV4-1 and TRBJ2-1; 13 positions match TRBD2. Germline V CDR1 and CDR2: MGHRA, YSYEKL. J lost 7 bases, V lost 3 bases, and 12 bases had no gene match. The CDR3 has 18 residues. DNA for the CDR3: TGCGCCAGCAGCCAGCCCCCGACCGGGACTAGCGGGACAAATGAGCAGTTCTTC. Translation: CASSQPPTGTSGTNEQFF.

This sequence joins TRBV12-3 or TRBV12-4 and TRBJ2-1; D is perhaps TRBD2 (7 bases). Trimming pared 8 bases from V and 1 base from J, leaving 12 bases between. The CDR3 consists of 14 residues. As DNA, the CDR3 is TGTGCCAGCTCGCGGGGGCCGTCCTACAATGAGCAGTTCTTC. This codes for CASSRGPSYNEQFF.

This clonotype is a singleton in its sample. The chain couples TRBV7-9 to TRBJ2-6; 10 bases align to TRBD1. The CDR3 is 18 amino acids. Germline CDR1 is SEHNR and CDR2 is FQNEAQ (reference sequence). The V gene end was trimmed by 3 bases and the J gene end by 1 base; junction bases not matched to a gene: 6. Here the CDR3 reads CASSFVGDRGSGANVLTF. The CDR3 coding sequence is TGTGCCAGCAGCTTCGTGGGGGACAGGGGATCTGGGGCCAACGTCCTGACTTTC.

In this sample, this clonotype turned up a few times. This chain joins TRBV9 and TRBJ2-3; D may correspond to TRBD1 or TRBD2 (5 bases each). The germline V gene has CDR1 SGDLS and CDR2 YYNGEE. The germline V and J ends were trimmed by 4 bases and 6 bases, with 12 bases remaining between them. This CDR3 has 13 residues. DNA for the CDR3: TGTGCCAGCAGCTTCGGGACGCCGGATACGCAGTATTTT. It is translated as CASSFGTPDTQYF.

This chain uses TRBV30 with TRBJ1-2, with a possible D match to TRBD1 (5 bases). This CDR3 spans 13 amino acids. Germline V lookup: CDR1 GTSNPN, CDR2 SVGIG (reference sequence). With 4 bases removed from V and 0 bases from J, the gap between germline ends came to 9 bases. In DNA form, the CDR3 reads TGTGCCTGGACCGGGACTACTAACTATGGCTACACCTTC. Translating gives CAWTGTTNYGYTF. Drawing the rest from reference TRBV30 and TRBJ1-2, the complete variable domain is SQTIHQWPATLVQPVGSPLSLECTVEGTSNPNLYWYRQAAGRGLQLLFYSVGIGQISSEVPQNLSASRPQDRQFILSSKKLLLSDSGFYLCAWTGTTNYGYTFGSGTRLTVV.

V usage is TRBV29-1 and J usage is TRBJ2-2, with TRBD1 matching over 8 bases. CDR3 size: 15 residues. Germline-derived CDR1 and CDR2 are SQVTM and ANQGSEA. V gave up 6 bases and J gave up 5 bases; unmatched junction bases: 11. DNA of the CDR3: TGCAGCGTGGTTGACAGGGGCAGGGAGACCGGGGAGCTGTTTTTT. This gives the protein CSVVDRGRETGELFF.

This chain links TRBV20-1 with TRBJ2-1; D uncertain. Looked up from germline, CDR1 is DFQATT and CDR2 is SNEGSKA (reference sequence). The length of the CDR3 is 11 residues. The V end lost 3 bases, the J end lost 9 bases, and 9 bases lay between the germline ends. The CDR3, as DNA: TGCAGTGCTAGTGAGTACTTTGAGCAGTTCTTC. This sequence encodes CSASEYFEQFF.

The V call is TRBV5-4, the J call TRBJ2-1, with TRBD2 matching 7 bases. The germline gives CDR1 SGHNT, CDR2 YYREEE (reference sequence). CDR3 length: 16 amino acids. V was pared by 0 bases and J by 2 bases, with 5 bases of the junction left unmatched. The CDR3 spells CASSLGGGGAYNEQFF. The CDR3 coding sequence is TGTGCCAGCAGCTTGGGCGGTGGGGGGGCCTACAATGAGCAGTTCTTC.

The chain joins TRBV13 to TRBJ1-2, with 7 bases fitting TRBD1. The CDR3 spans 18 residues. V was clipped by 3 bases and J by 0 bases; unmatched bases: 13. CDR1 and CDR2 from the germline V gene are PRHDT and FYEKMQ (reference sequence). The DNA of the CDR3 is TGTGCCAGCAGCTTCGGGATTACCCGGGACAGCCCTAACTATGGCTACACCTTC. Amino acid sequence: CASSFGITRDSPNYGYTF. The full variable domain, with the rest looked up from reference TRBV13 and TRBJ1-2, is AAGVIQSPRHLIKEKRETATLKCYPIPRHDTVYWYQQGPGQDPQFLISFYEKMQSDKGSIPDRFSAQQFSDYHSELNMSSLELGDSALYFCASSFGITRDSPNYGYTFGSGTRLTVV.

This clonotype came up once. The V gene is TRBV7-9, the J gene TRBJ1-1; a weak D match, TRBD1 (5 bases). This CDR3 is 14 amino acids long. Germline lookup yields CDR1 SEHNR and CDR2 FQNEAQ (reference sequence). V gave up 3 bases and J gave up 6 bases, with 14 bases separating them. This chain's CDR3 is CASSLTVGMAEAFF. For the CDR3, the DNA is TGTGCCAGCAGCTTGACAGTCGGAATGGCTGAAGCTTTCTTT.

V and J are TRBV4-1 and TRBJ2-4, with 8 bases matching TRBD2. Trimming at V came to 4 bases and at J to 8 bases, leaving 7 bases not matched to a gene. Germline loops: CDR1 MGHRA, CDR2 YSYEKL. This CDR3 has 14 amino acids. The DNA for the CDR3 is TGCGCCAGCAGCCCGGGAGGGGTCGAGGACATTCAGTACTTC. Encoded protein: CASSPGGVEDIQYF.

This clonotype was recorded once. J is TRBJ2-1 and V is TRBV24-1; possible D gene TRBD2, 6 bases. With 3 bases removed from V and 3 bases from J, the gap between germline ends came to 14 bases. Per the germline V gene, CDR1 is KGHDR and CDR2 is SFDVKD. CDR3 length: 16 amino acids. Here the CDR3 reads CATSDPRGGSYNEQFF. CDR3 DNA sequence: TGTGCCACCAGTGATCCGCGGGGAGGCAGCTACAATGAGCAGTTCTTC.

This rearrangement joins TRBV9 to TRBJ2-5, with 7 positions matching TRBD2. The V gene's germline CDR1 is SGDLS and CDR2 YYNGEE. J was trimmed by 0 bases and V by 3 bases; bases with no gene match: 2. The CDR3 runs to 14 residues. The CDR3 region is CASSGRGDQETQYF. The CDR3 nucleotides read TGTGCCAGCAGCGGACGGGGGGACCAAGAGACCCAGTACTTC.

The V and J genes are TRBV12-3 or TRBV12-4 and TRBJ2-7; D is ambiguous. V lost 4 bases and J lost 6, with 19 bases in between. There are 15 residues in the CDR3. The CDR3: CASSSYPGSVLEQYF. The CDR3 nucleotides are TGTGCCAGCAGTTCCTACCCTGGTAGTGTTCTCGAGCAGTACTTC.

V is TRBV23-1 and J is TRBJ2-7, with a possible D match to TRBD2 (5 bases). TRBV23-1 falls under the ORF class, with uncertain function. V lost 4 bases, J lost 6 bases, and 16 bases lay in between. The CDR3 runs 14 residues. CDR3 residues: CASSLTGSSGEQYF. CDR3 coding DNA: TGCGCCAGCAGTCTAACGGGAAGCAGTGGCGAGCAGTACTTC.

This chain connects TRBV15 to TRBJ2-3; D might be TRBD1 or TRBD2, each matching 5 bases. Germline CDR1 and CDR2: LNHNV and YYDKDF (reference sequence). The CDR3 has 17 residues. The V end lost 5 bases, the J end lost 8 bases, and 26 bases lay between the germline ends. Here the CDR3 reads CATSGRDRKRTQPTQYF. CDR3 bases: TGTGCCACCAGCGGCCGGGACCGCAAGCGGACACAGCCTACGCAGTATTTT. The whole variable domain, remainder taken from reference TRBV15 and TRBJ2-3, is DAMVIQNPRYQVTQFGKPVTLSCSQTLNHNVMYWYQQKSSQAPKLLFHYYDKDFNNEADTPDNFQSRRPNTSFCFLDIRSPGLGDTAMYLCATSGRDRKRTQPTQYFGPGTRLTVL.

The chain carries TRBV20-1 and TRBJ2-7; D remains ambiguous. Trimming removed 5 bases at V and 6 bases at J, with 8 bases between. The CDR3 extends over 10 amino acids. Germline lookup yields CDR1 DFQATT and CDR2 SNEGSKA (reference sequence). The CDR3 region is CSAASGEQYF. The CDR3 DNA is TGCAGTGCTGCCTCAGGCGAGCAGTACTTC.

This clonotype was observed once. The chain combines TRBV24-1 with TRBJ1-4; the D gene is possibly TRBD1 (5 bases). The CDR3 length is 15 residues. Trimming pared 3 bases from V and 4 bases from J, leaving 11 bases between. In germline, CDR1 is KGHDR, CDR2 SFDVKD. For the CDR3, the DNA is TGTGCCACCAGTGATGGAGGGGCACTTAATGAAAAACTGTTTTTT. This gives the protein CATSDGGALNEKLFF.

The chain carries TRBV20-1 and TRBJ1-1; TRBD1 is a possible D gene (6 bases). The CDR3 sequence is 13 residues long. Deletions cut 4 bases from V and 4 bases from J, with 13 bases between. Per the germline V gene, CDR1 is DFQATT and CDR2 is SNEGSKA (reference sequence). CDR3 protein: CSATDSRRTEAFF. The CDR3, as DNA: TGCAGTGCTACGGACAGCCGCCGCACTGAAGCTTTCTTT.

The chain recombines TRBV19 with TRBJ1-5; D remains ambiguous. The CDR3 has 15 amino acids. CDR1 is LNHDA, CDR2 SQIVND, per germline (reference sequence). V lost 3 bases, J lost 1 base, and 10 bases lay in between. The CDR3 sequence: CASSIREKSNQPQHF. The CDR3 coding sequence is TGTGCCAGTAGTATTAGGGAAAAGAGCAATCAGCCCCAGCATTTT.

CDR3 DNA sequence: TGCGCCAGCAGCCGGAGAGGGACAGGTTCTAGGGGCTACACCTTC. This sequence encodes CASSRRGTGSRGYTF. The chain has TRBV4-3 and TRBJ1-2; the match to TRBD1 covers 8 bases. CDR1 is LGHNA and CDR2 is YSLEER in the germline V gene. The CDR3 extends over 15 amino acids. Germline trimming cut 4 bases from V and 8 bases from J; bases unmatched to any gene: 12.

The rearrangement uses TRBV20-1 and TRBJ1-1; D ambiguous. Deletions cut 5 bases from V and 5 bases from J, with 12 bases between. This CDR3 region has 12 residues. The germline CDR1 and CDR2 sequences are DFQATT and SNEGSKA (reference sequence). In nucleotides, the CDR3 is TGCAGTGCTCCCCGCCGGGATACTGAAGCTTTCTTT. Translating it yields CSAPRRDTEAFF.

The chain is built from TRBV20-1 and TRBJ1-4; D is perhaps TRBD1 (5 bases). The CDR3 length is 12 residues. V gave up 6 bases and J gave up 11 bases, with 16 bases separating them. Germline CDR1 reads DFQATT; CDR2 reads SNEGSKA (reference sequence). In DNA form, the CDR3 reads TGCAGTGCGTCAACAGGACGAACCAAACTGTTTTTT. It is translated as CSASTGRTKLFF.

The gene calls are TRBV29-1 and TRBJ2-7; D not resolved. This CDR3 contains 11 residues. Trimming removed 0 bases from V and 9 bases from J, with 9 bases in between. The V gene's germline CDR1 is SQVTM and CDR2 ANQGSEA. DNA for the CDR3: TGCAGCGTTGAAGATCGGCGGTCGCAGTACTTC. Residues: CSVEDRRSQYF.

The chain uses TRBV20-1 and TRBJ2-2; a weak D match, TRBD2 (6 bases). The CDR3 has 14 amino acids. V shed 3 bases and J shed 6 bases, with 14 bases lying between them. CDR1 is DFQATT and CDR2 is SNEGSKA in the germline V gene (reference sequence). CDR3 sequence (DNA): TGCAGTGCTAGGCTAGCCGGAGGGGCCGGGGAGCTGTTTTTT. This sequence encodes CSARLAGGAGELFF.

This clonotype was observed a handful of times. This CDR3 is CASSFTGPGNQPQHF. The CDR3 region has the DNA TGTGCCAGCAGTTTTACGGGGCCTGGTAATCAGCCCCAGCATTTT. The V and J genes are TRBV27 and TRBJ1-5, with D maybe TRBD1 (5 bases). The CDR3 runs 15 residues. V was cut by 3 bases and J by 4 bases, with 13 bases left in between. In germline, CDR1 is MNHEY, CDR2 SMNVEV (reference sequence).

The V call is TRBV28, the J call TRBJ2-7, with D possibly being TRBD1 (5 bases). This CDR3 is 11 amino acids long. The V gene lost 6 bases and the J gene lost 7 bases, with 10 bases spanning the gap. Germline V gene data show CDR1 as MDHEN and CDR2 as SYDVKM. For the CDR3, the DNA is TGTGCCAGCAGACAGGCCCTGGAGCAGTACTTC. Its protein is CASRQALEQYF.